The table lists the clone carrying this TCR beta chain with a few counts. This sample was taken from a study of identical twins. V was cut by 0 bases and J by 4 bases, with 12 bases left in between. Per germline, CDR1 SGHDN and CDR2 FVKESK. The CDR3 runs to 15 residues. One entry per CDR3 protein results from TCRdb running MiXCR on the 5' RACE reads. Of fewer than 250,000 distinct CDR3 sequences in the sample, 7.5% were seen once. This same sample was also part of a study on yellow fever vaccine responses in identical twins. That source reports: Reported findings indicate that twins' vaccine T cell responses seemed partially convergent, partially personalized.

The TCR sequence derives from a woman between 18 and 30 years old in good health. The sample was CD8+ T cells sorted from blood. This chain links TRBV14 with TRBJ1-2, with D possibly being TRBD1 (5 bases). The CDR3: CASSQDRTSFYGYTF. DNA of the CDR3: TGTGCCAGCAGCCAAGATAGGACAAGCTTCTATGGCTACACCTTC.